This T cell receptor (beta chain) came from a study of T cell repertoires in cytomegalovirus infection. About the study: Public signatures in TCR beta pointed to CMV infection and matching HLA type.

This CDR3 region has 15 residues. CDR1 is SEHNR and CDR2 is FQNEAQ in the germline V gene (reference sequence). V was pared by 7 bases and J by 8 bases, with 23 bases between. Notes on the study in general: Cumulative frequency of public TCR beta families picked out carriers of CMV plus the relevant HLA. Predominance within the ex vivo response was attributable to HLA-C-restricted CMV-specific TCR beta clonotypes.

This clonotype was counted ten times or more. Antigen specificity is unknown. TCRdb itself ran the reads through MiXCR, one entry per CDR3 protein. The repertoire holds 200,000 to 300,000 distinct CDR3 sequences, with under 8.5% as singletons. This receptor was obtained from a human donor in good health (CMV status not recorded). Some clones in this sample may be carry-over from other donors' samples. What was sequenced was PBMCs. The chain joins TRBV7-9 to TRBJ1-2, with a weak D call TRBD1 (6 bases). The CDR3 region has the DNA TGTGCCAGCACGGGGGGGGGCGCCCCTTCAGGCGGCTACACCTTC. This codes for CASTGGGAPSGGYTF. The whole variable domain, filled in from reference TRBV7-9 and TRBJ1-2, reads DTGVSQNPRHKITKRGQNVTFRCDPISEHNRLYWYRQTLGQGPEFLTYFQNEAQLEKSRLLSDRFSAERPKGSFSTLEIQRTEQGDSAMYLCASTGGGAPSGGYTFGSGTRLTVV.